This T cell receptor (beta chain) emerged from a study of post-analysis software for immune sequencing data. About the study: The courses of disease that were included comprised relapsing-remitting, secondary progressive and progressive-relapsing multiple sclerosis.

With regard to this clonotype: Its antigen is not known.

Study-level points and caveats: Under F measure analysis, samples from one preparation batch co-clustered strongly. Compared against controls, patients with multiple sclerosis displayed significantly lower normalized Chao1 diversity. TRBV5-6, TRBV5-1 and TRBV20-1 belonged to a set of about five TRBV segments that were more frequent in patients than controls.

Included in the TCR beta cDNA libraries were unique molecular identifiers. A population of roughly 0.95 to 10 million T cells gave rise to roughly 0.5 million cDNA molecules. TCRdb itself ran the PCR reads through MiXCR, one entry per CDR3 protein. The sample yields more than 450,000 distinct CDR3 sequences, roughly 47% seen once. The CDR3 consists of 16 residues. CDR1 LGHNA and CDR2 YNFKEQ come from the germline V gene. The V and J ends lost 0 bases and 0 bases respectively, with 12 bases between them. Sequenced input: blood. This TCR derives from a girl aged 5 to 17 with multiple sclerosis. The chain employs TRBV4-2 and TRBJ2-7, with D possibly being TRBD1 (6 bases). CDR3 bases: TGTGCCAGCAGCCAAGATGCAAGACAGGCCTCCTACGAGCAGTACTTC. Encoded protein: CASSQDARQASYEQYF.